This TCR beta chain was identified during a study of blood T cell repertoires in COVID-19. About the research overall: The United States, Italy and Spain supplied acute and convalescent COVID-19 samples. Sample material is recorded as cDNA or gDNA derived from T cells, B-cell-depleted T cells, or PBMCs.

This CDR3 comprises 17 residues. V shed 3 bases and J 1 base; nucleotides not matched to a gene: 11. As handled by the study authors: Counts of nucleated cells, estimated from reference gene primer amplification, were obtained. TCRdb keeps only in-frame clones here, not all; method: immunoSEQ multiplex PCR. V, J and clone size derive from that table, while D and trimming were established from the DNA sequence. The table lists just under 95,000 clones, about 80% of them singletons. The TCR comes from a human donor in a cohort sampled during active COVID-19. The chain has TRBV23-1 and TRBJ2-7; 8 positions match TRBD2. TRBV23-1 is identified as an open reading frame with a role that is uncertain. Material: peripheral blood. The CDR3 nucleotides are TGCGCCAGCAGTCAGGATGGCCCGGGGGGGGTTTCCTACGAGCAGTACTTC. This sequence encodes CASSQDGPGGVSYEQYF.